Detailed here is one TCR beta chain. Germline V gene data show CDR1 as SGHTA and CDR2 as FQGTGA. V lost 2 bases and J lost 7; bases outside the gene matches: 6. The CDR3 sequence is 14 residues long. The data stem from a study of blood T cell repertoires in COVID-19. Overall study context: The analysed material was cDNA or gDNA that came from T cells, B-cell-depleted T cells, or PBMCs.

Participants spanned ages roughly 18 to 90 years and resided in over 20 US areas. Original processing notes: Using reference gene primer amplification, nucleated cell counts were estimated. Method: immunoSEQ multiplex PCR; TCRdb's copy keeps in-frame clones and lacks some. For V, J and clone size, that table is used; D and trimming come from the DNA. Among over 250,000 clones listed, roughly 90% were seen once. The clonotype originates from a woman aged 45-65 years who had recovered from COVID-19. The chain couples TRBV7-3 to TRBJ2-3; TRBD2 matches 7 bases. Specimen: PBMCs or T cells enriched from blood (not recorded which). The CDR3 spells CASSLGLAANTQYF. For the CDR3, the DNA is TGTGCCAGCAGCTTAGGTCTAGCGGCAAATACGCAGTATTTT.